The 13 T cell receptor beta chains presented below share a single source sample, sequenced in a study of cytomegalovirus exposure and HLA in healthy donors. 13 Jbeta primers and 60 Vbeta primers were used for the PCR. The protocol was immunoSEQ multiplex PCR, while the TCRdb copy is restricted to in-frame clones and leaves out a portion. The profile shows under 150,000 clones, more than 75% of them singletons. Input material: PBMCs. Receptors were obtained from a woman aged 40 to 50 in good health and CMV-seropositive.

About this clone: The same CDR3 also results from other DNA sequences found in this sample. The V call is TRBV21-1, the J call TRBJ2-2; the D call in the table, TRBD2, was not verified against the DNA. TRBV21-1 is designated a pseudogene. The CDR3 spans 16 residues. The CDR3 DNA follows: TGTGCCAGCAGCAAACTTGACTCAACCAACACCGGGGAGCTGTTTTTT. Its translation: CASSKLDSTNTGELFF.

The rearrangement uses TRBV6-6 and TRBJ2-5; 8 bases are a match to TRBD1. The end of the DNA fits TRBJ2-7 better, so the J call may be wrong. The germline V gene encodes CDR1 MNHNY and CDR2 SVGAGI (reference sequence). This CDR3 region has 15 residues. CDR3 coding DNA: TGTGCCAGCAGTTATCGGCAGGGGGCGAAGGACGAGCAGTACTTC. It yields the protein CASSYRQGAKDEQYF.

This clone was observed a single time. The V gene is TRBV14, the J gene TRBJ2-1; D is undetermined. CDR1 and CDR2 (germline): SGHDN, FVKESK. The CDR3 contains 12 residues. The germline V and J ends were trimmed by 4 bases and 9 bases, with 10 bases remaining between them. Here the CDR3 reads CASSLMGSEQFF. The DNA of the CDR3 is TGTGCCAGCAGCCTAATGGGCAGTGAGCAGTTCTTC. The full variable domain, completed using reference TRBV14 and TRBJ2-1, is EAGVTQFPSHSVIEKGQTVTLRCDPISGHDNLYWYRRVMGKEIKFLLHFVKESKQDESGMPNNRFLAERTGGTYSTLKVQPAELEDSGVYFCASSLMGSEQFFGPGTRLTVL.

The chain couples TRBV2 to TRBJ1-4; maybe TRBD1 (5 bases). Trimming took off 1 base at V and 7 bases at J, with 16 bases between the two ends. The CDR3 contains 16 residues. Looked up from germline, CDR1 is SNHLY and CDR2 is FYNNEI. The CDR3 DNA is TGTGCCAGCAGTGAAGGACAGCCCAAAGGTATTGAAAAACTGTTTTTT. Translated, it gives CASSEGQPKGIEKLFF.

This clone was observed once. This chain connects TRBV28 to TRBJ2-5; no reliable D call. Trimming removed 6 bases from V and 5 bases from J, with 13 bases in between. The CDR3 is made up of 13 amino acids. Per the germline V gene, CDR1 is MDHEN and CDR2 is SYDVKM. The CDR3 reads CASRTSVVETQYF. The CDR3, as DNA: TGTGCCAGCAGGACATCAGTAGTCGAGACCCAGTACTTC.

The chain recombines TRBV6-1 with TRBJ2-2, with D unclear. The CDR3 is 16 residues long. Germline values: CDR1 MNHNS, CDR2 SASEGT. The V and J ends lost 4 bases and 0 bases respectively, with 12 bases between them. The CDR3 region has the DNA TGTGCCAGCAGTGTCCCACGGTCCACGAACACCGGGGAGCTGTTTTTT. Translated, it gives CASSVPRSTNTGELFF.

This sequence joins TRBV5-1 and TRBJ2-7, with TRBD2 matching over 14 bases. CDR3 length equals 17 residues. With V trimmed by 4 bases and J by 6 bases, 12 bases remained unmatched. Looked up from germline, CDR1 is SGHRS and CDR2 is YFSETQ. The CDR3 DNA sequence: TGCGCCAGCAGCCCTCCGGGACTAGCGGGAGCGGCAGGCGAGCAGTACTTC. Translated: CASSPPGLAGAAGEQYF.

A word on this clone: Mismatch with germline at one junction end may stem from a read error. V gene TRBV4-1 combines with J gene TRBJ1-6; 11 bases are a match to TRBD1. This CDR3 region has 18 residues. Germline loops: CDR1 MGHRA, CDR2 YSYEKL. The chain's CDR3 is CASRQVLTGQGVNSPLHF. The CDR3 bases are TGCGCCAGCAGGCAAGTTCTGACGGGACAGGGGGTAAATTCACCCCTCCACTTT.

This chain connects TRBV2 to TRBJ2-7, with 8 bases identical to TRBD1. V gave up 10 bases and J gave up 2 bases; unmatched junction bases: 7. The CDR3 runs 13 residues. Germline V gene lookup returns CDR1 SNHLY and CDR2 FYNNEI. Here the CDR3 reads CATSGTGTYEQYF. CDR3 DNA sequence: TGTGCCACCTCCGGGACAGGAACCTACGAGCAGTACTTC.

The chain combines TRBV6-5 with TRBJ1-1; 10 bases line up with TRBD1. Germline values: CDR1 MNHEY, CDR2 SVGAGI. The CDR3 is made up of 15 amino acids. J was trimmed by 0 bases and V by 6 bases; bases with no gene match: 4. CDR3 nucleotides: TGTGCCAGCAGGACAGGGGGCTCGATGAACACTGAAGCTTTCTTT. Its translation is CASRTGGSMNTEAFF.

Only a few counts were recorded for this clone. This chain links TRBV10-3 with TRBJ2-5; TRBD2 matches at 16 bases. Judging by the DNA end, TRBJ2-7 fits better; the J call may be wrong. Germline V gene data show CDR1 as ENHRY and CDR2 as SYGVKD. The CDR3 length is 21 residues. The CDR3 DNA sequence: TGTGCCATCAGTGAGTCGTGGTGGGAAACAGGGACTAGCGGGAGGGCCCACGAGCAGTACTTC. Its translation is CAISESWWETGTSGRAHEQYF.

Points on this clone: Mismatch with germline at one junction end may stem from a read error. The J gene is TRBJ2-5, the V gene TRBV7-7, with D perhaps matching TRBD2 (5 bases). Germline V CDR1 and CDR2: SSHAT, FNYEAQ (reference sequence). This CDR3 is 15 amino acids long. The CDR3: CASSLGGREVETQYF. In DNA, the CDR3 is TGTGCTAGCAGCTTAGGAGGTAGAGAAGTGGAGACCCAGTACTTC.

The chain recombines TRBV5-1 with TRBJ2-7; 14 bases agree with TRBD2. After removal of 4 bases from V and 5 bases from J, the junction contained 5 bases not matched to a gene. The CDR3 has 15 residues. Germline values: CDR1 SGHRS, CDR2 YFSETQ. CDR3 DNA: TGCGCCAGCAGCCCGGGACTAGCGGGAGTCCACGAGCAGTACTTC. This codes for CASSPGLAGVHEQYF.